The sequence of this T cell receptor beta chain was determined in a study of blood T cell repertoires in COVID-19. At the level of the study: The analysed material was cDNA or gDNA that came from T cells, B-cell-depleted T cells, or PBMCs.

Trimming left V 2 bases short and J 4 bases short, with 12 bases between. This CDR3 region has 15 residues. Per the germline V gene, CDR1 is SGHKS and CDR2 is YYEKEE (reference sequence). TCRdb keeps only in-frame clones here, not all; method: immunoSEQ multiplex PCR. The data contain 300,000 to 400,000 clones, approximately 86% of them singletons. The TCR was taken from a woman in her sixties or seventies with COVID-19, enrolled during active disease. Sequenced sample: peripheral blood. The chain uses TRBV5-5 and TRBJ2-2; D is possibly TRBD1 (6 bases). CDR3 nucleotide sequence: TGTGCCAGCAGCTTCTGGGGGCCGATCACCGGGGAGCTGTTTTTT. This codes for CASSFWGPITGELFF.